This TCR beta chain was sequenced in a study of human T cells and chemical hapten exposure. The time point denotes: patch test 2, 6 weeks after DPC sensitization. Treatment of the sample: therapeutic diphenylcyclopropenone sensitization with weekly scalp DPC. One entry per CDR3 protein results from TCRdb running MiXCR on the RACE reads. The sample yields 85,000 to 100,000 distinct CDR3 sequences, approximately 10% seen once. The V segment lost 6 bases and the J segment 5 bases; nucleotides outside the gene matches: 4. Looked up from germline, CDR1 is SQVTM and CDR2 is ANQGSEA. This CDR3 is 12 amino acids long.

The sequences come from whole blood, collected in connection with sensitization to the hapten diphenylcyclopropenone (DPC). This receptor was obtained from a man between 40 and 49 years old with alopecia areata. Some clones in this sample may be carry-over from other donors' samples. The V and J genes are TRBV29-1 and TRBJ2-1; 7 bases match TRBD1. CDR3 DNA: TGCAGCGTCCCCGGGACAGACAATGAGCAGTTCTTC. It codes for CSVPGTDNEQFF.